This T cell receptor (beta chain) is drawn from a study of T cells in Graves' hyperthyroidism and ophthalmopathy. Of note for this clonotype: As yet, its antigen is unknown.

Trimming left V 0 bases short and J 4 bases short, with 9 bases between. Germline CDR1 reads MGHRA; CDR2 reads YSYEKL. CDR3 length: 15 amino acids. The study, taken as a whole, reports: The blood repertoire included most of the expanded thyroid clonotypes above 0.001.

Amplification yielded TCR beta CDR3 regions, with RNA transcripts as the source. In the first-round RT-PCR of the TCR CDR3, the HTBI primer set was used. Via MiXCR, TCRdb re-called the multiplex PCR reads, giving one row per CDR3 protein. The sample contains about 290,000 distinct CDR3 sequences, approximately 17% of which appear only once. In patients aged 18 to 65, hyperthyroidism was newly diagnosed, with duration under 2 months. Clinical symptoms, serum thyroxine and TRAb, thyroid ultrasound and orbital computed tomography were used for the diagnoses. The origin of this receptor is a man in his thirties or forties with Graves' hyperthyroidism. This chain links TRBV4-1 with TRBJ2-2; D is possibly TRBD2 (5 bases). Material: blood. The DNA for the CDR3 is TGCGCCAGCAGCCAAGAAGGAGAGGGCACCGGGGAGCTGTTTTTT. This sequence encodes CASSQEGEGTGELFF.